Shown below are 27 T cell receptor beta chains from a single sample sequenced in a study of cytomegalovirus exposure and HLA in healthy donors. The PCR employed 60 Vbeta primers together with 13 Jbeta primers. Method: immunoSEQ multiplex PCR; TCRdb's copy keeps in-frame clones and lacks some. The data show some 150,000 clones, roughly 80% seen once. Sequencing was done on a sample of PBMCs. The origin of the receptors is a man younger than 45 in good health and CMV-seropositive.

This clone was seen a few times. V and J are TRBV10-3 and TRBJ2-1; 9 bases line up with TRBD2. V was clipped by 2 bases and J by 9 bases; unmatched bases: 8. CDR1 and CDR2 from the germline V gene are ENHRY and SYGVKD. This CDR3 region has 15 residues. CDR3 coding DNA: TGTGCCATCAGTGAGAAGGAGCGGGGGGTCGTTGAGCAGTTCTTC. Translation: CAISEKERGVVEQFF.

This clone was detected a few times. The CDR3 spells CASSSPIGSVLHLHF. The CDR3 nucleotides are TGTGCCAGCAGTTCCCCCATCGGGTCCGTTCTCCACCTCCACTTT. J is TRBJ1-6 and V is TRBV28; the D is unclear. Trimming removed 4 bases from V and 15 bases from J, with 22 bases in between. The CDR3 spans 15 residues. Germline V gene lookup returns CDR1 MDHEN and CDR2 SYDVKM. Full variable domain (outside the CDR3, taken from reference TRBV28 and TRBJ1-6): DVKVTQSSRYLVKRTGEKVFLECVQDMDHENMFWYRQDPGLGLRLIYFSYDVKMKEKGDIPEGYSVSREKKERFSLILESASTNQTSMYLCASSSPIGSVLHLHFGNGTRLTVT.

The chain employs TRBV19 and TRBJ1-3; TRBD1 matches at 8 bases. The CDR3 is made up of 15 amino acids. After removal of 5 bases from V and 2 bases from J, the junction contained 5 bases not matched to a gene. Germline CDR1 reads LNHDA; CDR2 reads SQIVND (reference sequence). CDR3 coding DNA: TGTGCCAGTAGTCGCGACAGGGGACCTGGAAACACCATATATTTT. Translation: CASSRDRGPGNTIYF.

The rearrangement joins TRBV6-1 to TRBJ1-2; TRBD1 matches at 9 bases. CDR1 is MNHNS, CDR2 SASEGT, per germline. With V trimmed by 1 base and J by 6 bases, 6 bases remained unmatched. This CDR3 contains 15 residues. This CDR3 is CASSEDRGRRDGYTF. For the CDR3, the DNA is TGTGCCAGCAGTGAAGACAGGGGGCGTAGGGATGGCTACACCTTC.

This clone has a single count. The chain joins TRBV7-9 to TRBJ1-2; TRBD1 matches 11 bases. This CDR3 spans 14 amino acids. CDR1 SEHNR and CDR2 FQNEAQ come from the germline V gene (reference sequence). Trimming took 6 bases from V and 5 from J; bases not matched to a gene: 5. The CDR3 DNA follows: TGTGCCAGCAGAGGGACAGGGGGAGAATATGGCTACACCTTC. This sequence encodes CASRGTGGEYGYTF. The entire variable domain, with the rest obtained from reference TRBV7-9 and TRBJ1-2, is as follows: DTGVSQNPRHKITKRGQNVTFRCDPISEHNRLYWYRQTLGQGPEFLTYFQNEAQLEKSRLLSDRFSAERPKGSFSTLEIQRTEQGDSAMYLCASRGTGGEYGYTFGSGTRLTVV.

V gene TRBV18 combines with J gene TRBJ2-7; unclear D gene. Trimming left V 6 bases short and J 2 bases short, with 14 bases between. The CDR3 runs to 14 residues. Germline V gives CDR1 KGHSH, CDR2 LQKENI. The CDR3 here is CASSPRDIPYEQYF. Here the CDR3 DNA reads TGTGCCAGCTCTCCTCGAGACATACCCTACGAGCAGTACTTC.

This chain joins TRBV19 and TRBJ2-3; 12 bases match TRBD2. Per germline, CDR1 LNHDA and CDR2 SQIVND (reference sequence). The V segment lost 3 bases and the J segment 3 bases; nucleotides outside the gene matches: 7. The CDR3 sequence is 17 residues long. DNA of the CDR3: TGTGCCAGTAGTATCCTTCCCCTAGCGGGGGGGACAGATACGCAGTATTTT. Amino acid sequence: CASSILPLAGGTDTQYF. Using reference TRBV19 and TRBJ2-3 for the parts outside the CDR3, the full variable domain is DGGITQSPKYLFRKEGQNVTLSCEQNLNHDAMYWYRQDPGQGLRLIYYSQIVNDFQKGDIAEGYSVSREKKESFPLTVTSAQKNPTAFYLCASSILPLAGGTDTQYFGPGTRLTVL.

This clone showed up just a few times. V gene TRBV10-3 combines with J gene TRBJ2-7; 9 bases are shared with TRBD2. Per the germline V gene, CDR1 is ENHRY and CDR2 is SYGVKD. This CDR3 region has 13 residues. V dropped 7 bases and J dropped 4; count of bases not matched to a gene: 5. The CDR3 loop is CAINRGLAYEQYF. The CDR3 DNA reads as TGTGCCATCAACAGGGGACTAGCATACGAGCAGTACTTC.

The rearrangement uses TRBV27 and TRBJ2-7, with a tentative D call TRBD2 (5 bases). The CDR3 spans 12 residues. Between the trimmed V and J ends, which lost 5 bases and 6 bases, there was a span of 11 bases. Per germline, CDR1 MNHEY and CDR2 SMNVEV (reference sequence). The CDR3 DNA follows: TGTGCCAGCAGTCTCATCGAGGGCGAGCAGTACTTC. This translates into CASSLIEGEQYF.

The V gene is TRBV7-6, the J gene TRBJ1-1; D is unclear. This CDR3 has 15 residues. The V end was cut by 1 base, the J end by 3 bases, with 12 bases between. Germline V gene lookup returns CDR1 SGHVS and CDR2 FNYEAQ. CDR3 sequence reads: CASSLGKARDTEAFF. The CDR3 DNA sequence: TGTGCCAGCAGCTTAGGTAAAGCACGGGACACTGAAGCTTTCTTT.

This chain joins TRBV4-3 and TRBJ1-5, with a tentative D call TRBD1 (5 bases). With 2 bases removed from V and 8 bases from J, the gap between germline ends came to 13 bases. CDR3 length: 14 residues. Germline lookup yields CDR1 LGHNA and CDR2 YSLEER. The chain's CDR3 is CASSQSMWGEPQHF. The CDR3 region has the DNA TGCGCCAGCAGCCAAAGTATGTGGGGGGAGCCCCAGCATTTT.

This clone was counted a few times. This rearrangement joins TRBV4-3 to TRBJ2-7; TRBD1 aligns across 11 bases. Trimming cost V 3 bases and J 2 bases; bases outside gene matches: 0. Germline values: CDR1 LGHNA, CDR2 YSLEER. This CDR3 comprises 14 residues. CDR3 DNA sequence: TGCGCCAGCAGCCAGGGACAGGGGGCCTACGAGCAGTACTTC. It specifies CASSQGQGAYEQYF.

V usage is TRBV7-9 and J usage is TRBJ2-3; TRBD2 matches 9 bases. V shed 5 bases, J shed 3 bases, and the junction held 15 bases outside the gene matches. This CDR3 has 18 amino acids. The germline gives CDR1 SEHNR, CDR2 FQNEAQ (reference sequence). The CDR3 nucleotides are TGTGCCAGCAGCCGGGTTGGGGTAGCGGGGGCCATGACAGATACGCAGTATTTT. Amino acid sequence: CASSRVGVAGAMTDTQYF.

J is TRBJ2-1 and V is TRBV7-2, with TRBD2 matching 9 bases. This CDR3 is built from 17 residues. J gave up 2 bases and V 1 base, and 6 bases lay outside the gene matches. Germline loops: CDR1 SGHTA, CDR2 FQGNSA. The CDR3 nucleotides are TGTGCCAGCAGCTTAGGGAGACTAGCGGTTACCTACAATGAGCAGTTCTTC. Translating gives CASSLGRLAVTYNEQFF.

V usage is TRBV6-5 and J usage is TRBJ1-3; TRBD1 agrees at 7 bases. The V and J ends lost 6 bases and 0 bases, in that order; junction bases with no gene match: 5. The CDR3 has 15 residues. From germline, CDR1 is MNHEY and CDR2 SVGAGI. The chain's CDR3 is CASSRGTVSGNTIYF. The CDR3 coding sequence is TGTGCCAGCAGCCGAGGGACAGTCTCTGGAAACACCATATATTTT.

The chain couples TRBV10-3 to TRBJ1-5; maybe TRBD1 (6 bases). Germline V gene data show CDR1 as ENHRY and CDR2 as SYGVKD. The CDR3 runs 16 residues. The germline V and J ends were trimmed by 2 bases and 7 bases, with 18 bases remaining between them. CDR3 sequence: CAISEALGGADQPQHF. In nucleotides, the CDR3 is TGTGCCATCAGTGAGGCACTGGGGGGGGCAGACCAGCCCCAGCATTTT.

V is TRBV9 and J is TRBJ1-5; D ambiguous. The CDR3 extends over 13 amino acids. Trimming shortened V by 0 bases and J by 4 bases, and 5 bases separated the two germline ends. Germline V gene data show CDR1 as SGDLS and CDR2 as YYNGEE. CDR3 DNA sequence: TGTGCCAGCAGCGTAGGGGAGAATCAGCCCCAGCATTTT. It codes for CASSVGENQPQHF.

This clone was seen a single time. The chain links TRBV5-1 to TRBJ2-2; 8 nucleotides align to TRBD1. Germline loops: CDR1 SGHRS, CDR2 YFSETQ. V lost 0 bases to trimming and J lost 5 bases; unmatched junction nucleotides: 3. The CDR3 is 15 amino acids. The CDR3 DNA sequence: TGCGCCAGCAGCTTGGCGACAGGGGTTACCGGGGAGCTGTTTTTT. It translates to CASSLATGVTGELFF.

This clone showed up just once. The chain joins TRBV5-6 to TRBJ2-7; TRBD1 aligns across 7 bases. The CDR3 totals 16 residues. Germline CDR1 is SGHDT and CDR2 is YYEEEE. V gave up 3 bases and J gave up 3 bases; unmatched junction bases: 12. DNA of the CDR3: TGTGCCAGCAGCTGTATCCGGGACAGCGACTTCTACGAGCAGTACTTC. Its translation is CASSCIRDSDFYEQYF.

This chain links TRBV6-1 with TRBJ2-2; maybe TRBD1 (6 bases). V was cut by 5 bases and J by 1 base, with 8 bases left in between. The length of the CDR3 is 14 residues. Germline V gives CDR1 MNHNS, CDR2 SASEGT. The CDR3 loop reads CASSSRGNTGELFF. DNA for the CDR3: TGTGCCAGCAGTTCCAGGGGGAACACCGGGGAGCTGTTTTTT.

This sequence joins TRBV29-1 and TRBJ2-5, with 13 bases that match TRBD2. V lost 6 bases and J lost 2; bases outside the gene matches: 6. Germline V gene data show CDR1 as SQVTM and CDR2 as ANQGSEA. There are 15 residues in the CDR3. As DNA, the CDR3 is TGCAGCGTAGATGGACTAGCGGGGGTGCAAGAGACCCAGTACTTC. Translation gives CSVDGLAGVQETQYF.

In DNA, the CDR3 is TGTGCCAGCAGCCAAGATAGGCTAGCGGGGGCCTCCGGGCAGTTCTTC. It translates to CASSQDRLAGASGQFF. This chain links TRBV14 with TRBJ2-1; TRBD2 matches at 10 bases. Germline loops: CDR1 SGHDN, CDR2 FVKESK. J gave up 12 bases and V 0 bases, and 11 bases lay outside the gene matches. The CDR3 covers 16 residues.

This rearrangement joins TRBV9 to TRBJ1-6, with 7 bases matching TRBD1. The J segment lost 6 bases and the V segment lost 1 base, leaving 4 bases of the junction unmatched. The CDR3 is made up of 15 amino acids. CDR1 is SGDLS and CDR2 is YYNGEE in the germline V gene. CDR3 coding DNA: TGTGCCAGCAGCGTAACGGGACAGTTTAATTCACCCCTCCACTTT. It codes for CASSVTGQFNSPLHF.

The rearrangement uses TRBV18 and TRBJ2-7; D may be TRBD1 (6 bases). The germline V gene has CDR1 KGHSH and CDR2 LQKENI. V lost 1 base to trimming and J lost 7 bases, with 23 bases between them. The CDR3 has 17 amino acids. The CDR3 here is CASSPQSGTWGRREQYF. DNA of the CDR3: TGTGCCAGCTCACCACAGTCCGGGACATGGGGGCGGAGGGAGCAGTACTTC.

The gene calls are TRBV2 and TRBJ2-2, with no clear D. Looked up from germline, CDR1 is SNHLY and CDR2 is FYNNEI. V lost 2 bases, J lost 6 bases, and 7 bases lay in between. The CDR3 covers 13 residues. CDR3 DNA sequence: TGTGCCAGCAGTGAATCCGTCGCCGGGGAGCTGTTTTTT. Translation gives CASSESVAGELFF.

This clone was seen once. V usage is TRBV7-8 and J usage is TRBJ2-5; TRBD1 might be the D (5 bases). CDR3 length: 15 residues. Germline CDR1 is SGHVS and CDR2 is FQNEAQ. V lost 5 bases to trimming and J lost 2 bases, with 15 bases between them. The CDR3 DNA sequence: TGTGCCAGCAGCCGTTTTGACAGCTCTCAAGAGACCCAGTACTTC. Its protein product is CASSRFDSSQETQYF.

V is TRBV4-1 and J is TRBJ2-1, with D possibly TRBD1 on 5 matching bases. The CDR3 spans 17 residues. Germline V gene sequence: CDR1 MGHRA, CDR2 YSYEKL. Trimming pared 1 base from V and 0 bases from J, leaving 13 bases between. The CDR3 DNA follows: TGCGCCAGCAGCCAAGTTGATCTGGGGCTCTCCTACAATGAGCAGTTCTTC. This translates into CASSQVDLGLSYNEQFF.